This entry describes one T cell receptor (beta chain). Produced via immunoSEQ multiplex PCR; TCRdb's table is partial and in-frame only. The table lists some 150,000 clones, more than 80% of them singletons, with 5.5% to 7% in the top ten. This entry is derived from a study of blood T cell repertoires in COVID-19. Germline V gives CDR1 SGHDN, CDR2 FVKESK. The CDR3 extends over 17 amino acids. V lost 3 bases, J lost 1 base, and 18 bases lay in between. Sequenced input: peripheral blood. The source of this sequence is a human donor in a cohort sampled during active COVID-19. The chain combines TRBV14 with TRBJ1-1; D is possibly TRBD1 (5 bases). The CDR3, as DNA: TGTGCCAGCAGCCATAGTCGCGGGGGATCCGCGAACACTGAAGCTTTCTTT. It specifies CASSHSRGGSANTEAFF. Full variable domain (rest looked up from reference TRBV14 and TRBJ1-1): EAGVTQFPSHSVIEKGQTVTLRCDPISGHDNLYWYRRVMGKEIKFLLHFVKESKQDESGMPNNRFLAERTGGTYSTLKVQPAELEDSGVYFCASSHSRGGSANTEAFFGQGTRLTVV.